The present T cell receptor (beta chain) was sequenced within a study of stem cell transplantation in POMP-related autoinflammatory disease. Study information: CD8+ T cells were low and CD4+ cells naive-skewed before transplant. Neutrophil and platelet engraftment from the graft donor was 100% through one year after transplant.

The data were produced by immunoSEQ multiplex PCR, yet TCRdb's version contains in-frame clones alone and is incomplete. The table records around 9,000 clones, 88% of them present only once. Study-wide results and limits: Fewer unique TRB V-J gene pairings were identified in patients with PRAID.

Remarks on this clone: The antigen remains unidentified.

PRAID featured immunodeficiency plus autoinflammation. Specimen: CD8+ T cells from PBMCs, collected after stem cell transplantation. The sequence was obtained from a human patient with POMP-related autoinflammation and immune dysregulation (PRAID). Some T cells here may be from the graft donor.

The CDR3 region is CASSLLGRVSYNEQFF. The CDR3 nucleotides are TGTGCCAGCAGCTTATTGGGCAGGGTCTCCTACAATGAGCAGTTCTTC. The chain couples TRBV11-2 to TRBJ2-1; TRBD1 might be the D (5 bases). The V gene lost 2 bases and the J gene lost 0 bases, with 11 bases spanning the gap. Germline CDR1 and CDR2: SGHAT and FQNNGV. The length of the CDR3 is 16 residues.